Here is one T cell receptor beta chain with its context. Its antigen is not identified. In the same sample, other DNA sequences code for this CDR3. Assay: immunoSEQ multiplex PCR; the TCRdb copy retains only in-frame clones and omits some. The table includes around 2,000,000 clones, 85% to 95% detected once. The germline CDR1 and CDR2 sequences are SGHRS and YFSETQ. Trimming took 0 bases from V and 7 from J, leaving 8 bases between them. CDR3 length: 12 residues. This record comes from a study of shared clonotypes between healthy human individuals. Looking at the study overall: Researchers assigned three CD4 naive, three CD4 memory, two CD8 naive and one CD8 memory plate to each donor. Points from the study as a whole: It was the few donors that limited the genetic and exposure-history diversity represented. As a rule, naive subsets had a larger estimated richness than memory subsets. Clonotype sharing among the donors was expected to vary with sequencing depth.

The chain couples TRBV5-1 to TRBJ2-7; D remains unclear. This sequence originates from a man aged 18 to 29 in good health. Sequencing was performed on naive CD4+ T cells sorted from blood. Subset denoted: CD45RA+ positively selected. The CDR3 DNA sequence: TGCGCCAGCAGCTTGGACCTCGGGGAGCAGTACTTC. This codes for CASSLDLGEQYF.